Below are 32 T cell receptor beta chains sequenced from a single sample in a study of T cells in Graves' hyperthyroidism and ophthalmopathy. RNA transcripts gave rise to amplified TCR beta CDR3 regions. The TCR CDR3 first-round RT-PCR relied on the HTBI primer set. MiXCR, run by TCRdb on the multiplex PCR reads, gives a single entry per CDR3 protein. The table lists fewer than 800,000 distinct CDR3 sequences, roughly 17% of them singletons. The sample consisted of blood. Every receptor here comes from a man between 18 and 35 years old with Graves' hyperthyroidism.

This clonotype was picked up many times. The chain has TRBV28 and TRBJ1-2; D might be TRBD1 (6 bases). The CDR3 has 13 amino acids. Trimming took 9 bases from V and 5 from J, leaving 16 bases between them. Looked up from germline, CDR1 is MDHEN and CDR2 is SYDVKM. CDR3 sequence reads: CASLREGVYGYTF. The CDR3 nucleotides read TGTGCCAGTCTCCGGGAGGGGGTTTATGGCTACACCTTC.

J is TRBJ1-6 and V is TRBV20-1; the match to TRBD1 covers 9 bases. Germline V gives CDR1 DFQATT, CDR2 SNEGSKA (reference sequence). Germline trimming cut 5 bases from V and 10 bases from J; bases unmatched to any gene: 3. The CDR3 extends over 12 amino acids. CDR3 in DNA: TGCAGTGCTCCGACAGGGGGATCACCCCTCCACTTT. Translated: CSAPTGGSPLHF.

This clonotype was seen just once. The chain combines TRBV9 with TRBJ2-5, with D perhaps TRBD1 (5 bases). V was shortened by 0 bases and J by 2 bases, with 11 bases between the two germline ends. Germline lookup yields CDR1 SGDLS and CDR2 YYNGEE. This CDR3 comprises 15 residues. Here the CDR3 reads CASSVVAAGQETQYF. CDR3 in DNA: TGTGCCAGCAGCGTAGTGGCGGCAGGGCAAGAGACCCAGTACTTC.

The sample holds many counts of this clonotype. The rearrangement uses TRBV28 and TRBJ1-6, with 10 bases matching TRBD1. CDR3 length: 16 amino acids. Germline V lookup: CDR1 MDHEN, CDR2 SYDVKM. V was pared by 7 bases and J by 7 bases, with 10 bases of the junction left unmatched. CDR3 protein: CASTEWGQGRNSPLHF. The DNA for the CDR3 is TGTGCCAGCACCGAGTGGGGACAGGGGAGGAATTCACCCCTCCACTTT.

Notes on this clonotype: This may come from a read error, since a much larger clone is one base off. The DNA for the CDR3 is TGTGCCAGCCGACCGGCGAACACTAAAGCTTTCTTT. This sequence encodes CASRPANTKAFF. This chain uses TRBV6-1 with TRBJ1-1; no reliable D call. Germline CDR1 reads MNHNS; CDR2 reads SASEGT. This CDR3 is 12 amino acids long.

In this sample, this clonotype turned up a few times. This rearrangement joins TRBV6-2 or TRBV6-3 to TRBJ1-5; D is unresolved. Per germline, CDR1 MNHEY and CDR2 SVGEGT. The V end lost 0 bases, the J end lost 5 bases, and 11 bases lay between the germline ends. This CDR3 comprises 15 residues. CDR3 residues: CASSYSYRVDQPQHF. CDR3 DNA sequence: TGTGCCAGCAGTTACTCGTACCGGGTAGATCAGCCCCAGCATTTT.

Worth noting for this clonotype: A much larger clone differs from this one at a single base, so this may be a read error. The final CDR3 position lacks the conserved phenylalanine or tryptophan, pointing to a likely read error. The rearrangement uses TRBV3-1 and TRBJ2-3, with D maybe TRBD2 (6 bases). The germline gives CDR1 LGHDT, CDR2 YNNKEL (reference sequence). This CDR3 is built from 17 residues. Trimming left V 1 base short and J 0 bases short, with 14 bases between. The CDR3: CASSQARGTGSTDTQYL. The CDR3 DNA sequence: TGTGCCAGCAGCCAAGCCCGGGGGACGGGGAGCACAGATACGCAGTATCTT.

This rearrangement joins TRBV10-3 to TRBJ1-5; 7 bases line up with TRBD1. Germline lookup yields CDR1 ENHRY and CDR2 SYGVKD. This CDR3 spans 15 amino acids. Unmatched junction bases numbered 5, after V lost 2 bases and J lost 4 bases. The chain's CDR3 is CAISEPGGINQPQHF. The CDR3 region has the DNA TGTGCCATCAGTGAGCCAGGGGGGATTAATCAGCCCCAGCATTTT.

This chain connects TRBV13 to TRBJ1-2; D is undetermined. The V end lost 5 bases, the J end lost 6 bases, and 16 bases lay between the germline ends. The CDR3 totals 14 residues. Germline values: CDR1 PRHDT, CDR2 FYEKMQ (reference sequence). CDR3 loop: CASSPPAARDGYTF. CDR3 DNA sequence: TGTGCCAGCAGCCCCCCCGCGGCCCGGGATGGCTACACCTTC.

Many counts were recorded for this clonotype. This chain uses TRBV12-3 or TRBV12-4 with TRBJ1-1; TRBD1 is a possible D gene (5 bases). The V gene lost 2 bases and the J gene lost 3 bases, with 10 bases spanning the gap. The CDR3 consists of 14 residues. In DNA, the CDR3 is TGTGCCAGCAGTTTAAGACAGACCCACACTGAAGCTTTCTTT. Protein: CASSLRQTHTEAFF.

The chain is built from TRBV24-1 and TRBJ1-2, with D hard to call. V was cut by 0 bases and J by 6 bases, with 4 bases left in between. The CDR3 covers 12 residues. From germline, CDR1 is KGHDR and CDR2 SFDVKD. This CDR3 reads CATSDLVDGYTF. The DNA for the CDR3 is TGTGCCACCAGTGATTTGGTGGATGGCTACACCTTC.

This clonotype was counted at least ten times. CDR3 in amino acids: CASSYGLGGLGTEAFF. In nucleotides, the CDR3 is TGTGCCAGCAGTTATGGCCTAGGGGGGCTCGGCACTGAAGCTTTCTTT. The V and J genes are TRBV12-3 or TRBV12-4 and TRBJ1-1; possible D gene TRBD1, 6 bases. The germline V and J ends were trimmed by 4 bases and 4 bases, with 19 bases remaining between them. The CDR3 is 16 amino acids.

V gene TRBV19 combines with J gene TRBJ2-1; 10 bases are shared with TRBD1. The CDR3 contains 15 residues. The trim removed 3 bases at V and 6 bases at J, leaving 5 bases unmatched. Germline CDR1 and CDR2: LNHDA and SQIVND (reference sequence). The CDR3 is CASSIPGQGRNEQFF. CDR3 sequence (DNA): TGTGCCAGTAGTATCCCGGGACAGGGGCGCAATGAGCAGTTCTTC.

The rearrangement links TRBV6-1 to TRBJ2-5; 10 bases match TRBD1. Germline CDR1 reads MNHNS; CDR2 reads SASEGT. The CDR3 is made up of 15 amino acids. After removal of 3 bases from V and 7 bases from J, the junction contained 8 bases not matched to a gene. This CDR3 reads CASSEGTGAFGTQYF. CDR3 DNA: TGTGCCAGCAGTGAGGGGACAGGGGCTTTTGGGACCCAGTACTTC.

This clonotype was observed a handful of times. The chain uses TRBV2 and TRBJ1-6, with TRBD1 identical over 9 bases. Losses at the gene ends were 6 bases for V and 13 bases for J; bases not matched to a gene: 13. The CDR3 length is 15 residues. Germline V gives CDR1 SNHLY, CDR2 FYNNEI. CDR3 amino acids: CASRDTGTGFSPLHF. The DNA of the CDR3 is TGTGCCAGCAGAGATACCGGGACAGGGTTTTCTCCCCTCCACTTT.

This sequence joins TRBV7-9 and TRBJ1-4, with D possibly TRBD1 on 6 matching bases. The CDR3 extends over 12 amino acids. In germline, CDR1 is SEHNR, CDR2 FQNEAQ (reference sequence). Trimming stripped 8 bases from V and 11 bases from J, with 15 bases between. The DNA for the CDR3 is TGTGCCAGCGCCGGGGGGGCAGGGAAACTGTTTTTT. Protein product: CASAGGAGKLFF.

The rearrangement uses TRBV2 and TRBJ2-3, with 7 bases identical to TRBD2. CDR1 is SNHLY and CDR2 is FYNNEI in the germline V gene. The ends lost 3 bases at V and 2 bases at J; junction bases unmatched: 8. The CDR3 loop spans 16 amino acids. This chain's CDR3 is CASSDPSGEYTDTQYF. CDR3 sequence (DNA): TGTGCCAGCAGTGATCCTAGCGGAGAATACACAGATACGCAGTATTTT.

This clonotype was recorded many times. V gene TRBV2 combines with J gene TRBJ2-3; TRBD2 is a possible D gene (6 bases). The CDR3 spans 17 residues. V was trimmed by 6 bases and J by 1 base, leaving 20 bases between them. CDR1 is SNHLY, CDR2 FYNNEI, per germline. The CDR3 DNA follows: TGTGCCAGCAGACCCGGAGCCGGGAGAAAGGGCACAGATACGCAGTATTTT. Translating gives CASRPGAGRKGTDTQYF.

This clonotype was counted ten times or more. V is TRBV29-1 and J is TRBJ2-1; possible D gene TRBD2, 6 bases. The ends were cut back, 1 base at V and 3 bases at J, with 10 bases in the middle. The CDR3 covers 14 residues. CDR1 is SQVTM, CDR2 ANQGSEA, per germline. CDR3 residues: CSVEGREYYNEQFF. CDR3 coding DNA: TGCAGCGTTGAAGGTCGGGAGTACTACAATGAGCAGTTCTTC.

This clonotype was detected many times. The chain links TRBV7-9 to TRBJ2-7; weak D call: TRBD2 (6 bases). CDR1 is SEHNR, CDR2 FQNEAQ, per germline (reference sequence). V was cut by 2 bases and J by 2 bases, with 10 bases left in between. The CDR3 runs 14 residues. CDR3: CASSLTTGAYEQYF. The CDR3 DNA reads as TGTGCCAGCAGCTTAACTACGGGAGCCTACGAGCAGTACTTC.

This clonotype was observed at least ten times. The chain links TRBV28 to TRBJ2-7; maybe TRBD1 (5 bases). V lost 3 bases and J 5 bases, leaving 17 bases between the germline ends. Germline CDR1 MDHEN, CDR2 SYDVKM. The CDR3 sequence is 15 residues long. The CDR3 reads CASSFPRQGRDEQYF. The CDR3 DNA sequence: TGTGCCAGCAGTTTTCCCCGGCAGGGTAGAGACGAGCAGTACTTC.

The chain carries TRBV29-1 and TRBJ1-3, with D uncertain. Between the trimmed V and J ends, which lost 4 bases and 0 bases, there was a span of 10 bases. The CDR3 spans 14 residues. Germline V gives CDR1 SQVTM, CDR2 ANQGSEA. The CDR3 DNA reads TGCAGCGTTGCCCCCCAGCCCTCTGGAAACACCATATATTTT. This encodes CSVAPQPSGNTIYF.

DNA of the CDR3: TGTGCCAGTGGCCACCAGGGACAGCCCAATTCACCCCTCCACTTT. Translation gives CASGHQGQPNSPLHF. The rearrangement links TRBV19 to TRBJ1-6; TRBD1 agrees at 7 bases. Trimming took 8 bases from V and 7 from J; bases not matched to a gene: 11. The CDR3 contains 15 residues. Germline values: CDR1 LNHDA, CDR2 SQIVND (reference sequence).

V is TRBV20-1 and J is TRBJ2-1; the D gene is possibly TRBD2 (6 bases). The CDR3 runs to 13 residues. The germline V and J ends were trimmed by 5 bases and 7 bases, with 15 bases remaining between them. CDR1 and CDR2 from the germline V gene are DFQATT and SNEGSKA (reference sequence). CDR3 sequence (DNA): TGCAGTGCTGCCAGACGGGGGTGGAATGAGCAGTTCTTC. Its translation: CSAARRGWNEQFF.

This clonotype was seen at least ten times. The chain is built from TRBV11-3 and TRBJ1-1; a possible D gene is TRBD1 (5 bases). Germline V gene data show CDR1 as SGHNT and CDR2 as YENEEA. This CDR3 is built from 13 residues. Trimming left V 4 bases short and J 8 bases short, with 14 bases between. This chain's CDR3 is CASSYGYQGEAFF. CDR3 DNA: TGTGCCAGCAGCTACGGTTATCAGGGAGAAGCTTTCTTT.

There are many counts of this clonotype. In nucleotides, the CDR3 is TGTGCCAGCAGTCGACTGGATGACTGGCCAAACACTGAAGCTTTCTTT. Translating it yields CASSRLDDWPNTEAFF. This chain connects TRBV28 to TRBJ1-1; D is unclear. Trimming took 5 bases from V and 2 from J, leaving 18 bases between them. CDR3 length equals 16 residues. The V gene's germline CDR1 is MDHEN and CDR2 SYDVKM.

The chain employs TRBV10-1 and TRBJ1-2; TRBD1 is a possible D gene (5 bases). Germline values: CDR1 WNHNN, CDR2 SYGVQD (reference sequence). CDR3 length: 12 amino acids. The V and J ends lost 3 bases and 4 bases respectively, with 6 bases between them. The CDR3 spells CASSDQGYGYTF. The CDR3 bases are TGCGCCAGCAGTGACCAGGGCTATGGCTACACCTTC.

V is TRBV2 and J is TRBJ1-5; the D is unclear. Germline V lookup: CDR1 SNHLY, CDR2 FYNNEI. The CDR3 has 13 residues. V was clipped by 7 bases and J by 1 base, with 8 bases between them. In nucleotides, the CDR3 is TGTGCCAGCAACCTAGGAAGCAATCAGCCCCAGCATTTT. This sequence encodes CASNLGSNQPQHF.

Only a few counts were recorded for this clonotype. V is TRBV19 and J is TRBJ1-1; 7 bases are a match to TRBD1. The V segment lost 6 bases and the J segment 6 bases; nucleotides outside the gene matches: 10. CDR3 length: 14 amino acids. Germline loops: CDR1 LNHDA, CDR2 SQIVND (reference sequence). In DNA, the CDR3 is TGTGCCAGTAGCTTTGGGACAGACTCTGCTGAAGCTTTCTTT. Residues: CASSFGTDSAEAFF.

Many counts were recorded for this clonotype. The chain couples TRBV7-2 to TRBJ2-7; TRBD2 is a possible D gene (5 bases). This CDR3 region has 16 residues. V shed 4 bases and J shed 2 bases, with 18 bases lying between them. Germline lookup yields CDR1 SGHTA and CDR2 FQGNSA. Written as DNA, the CDR3 is TGTGCCAGCAGCTCTTACGGACTCAGGCGGCCCTACGAGCAGTACTTC. This gives the protein CASSSYGLRRPYEQYF.

Many counts were recorded for this clonotype. The chain employs TRBV20-1 and TRBJ2-7; D is ambiguous. This CDR3 contains 12 residues. Trimming took off 3 bases at V and 2 bases at J, with 8 bases between the two ends. Per germline, CDR1 DFQATT and CDR2 SNEGSKA (reference sequence). CDR3 sequence: CSASPETYEQYF. The CDR3 DNA follows: TGCAGTGCTAGCCCTGAGACCTACGAGCAGTACTTC.

The chain combines TRBV25-1 with TRBJ1-5; weak D call: TRBD1 (6 bases). V lost 2 bases and J lost 4, with 9 bases in between. CDR1 and CDR2 from the germline V gene are MGHDK and SYGVNS. The CDR3 runs to 14 residues. CDR3 nucleotide sequence: TGTGCCAGCAGTGAAATAACAGGGAATCAGCCCCAGCATTTT. Amino acid sequence: CASSEITGNQPQHF.